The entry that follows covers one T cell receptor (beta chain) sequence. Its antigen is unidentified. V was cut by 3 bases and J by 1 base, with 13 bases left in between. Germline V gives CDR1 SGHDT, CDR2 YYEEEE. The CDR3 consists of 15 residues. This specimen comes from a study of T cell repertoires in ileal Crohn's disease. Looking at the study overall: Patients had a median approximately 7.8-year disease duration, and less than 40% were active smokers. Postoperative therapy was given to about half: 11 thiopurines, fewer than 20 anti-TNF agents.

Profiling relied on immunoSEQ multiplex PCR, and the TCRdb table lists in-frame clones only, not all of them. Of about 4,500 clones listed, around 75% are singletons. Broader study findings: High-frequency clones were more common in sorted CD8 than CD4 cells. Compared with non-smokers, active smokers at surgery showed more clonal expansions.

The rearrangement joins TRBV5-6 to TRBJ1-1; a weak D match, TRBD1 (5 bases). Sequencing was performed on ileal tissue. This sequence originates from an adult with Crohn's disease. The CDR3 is CASSYRGLPNTEAFF. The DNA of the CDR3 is TGTGCCAGCAGCTACCGGGGACTTCCGAACACTGAAGCTTTCTTT.